This TCR beta chain was identified in a study of cytomegalovirus exposure and HLA in healthy donors. Study findings and constraints: Analysis performed later found roughly 17,000 TCR beta sequences associated with HLA alleles at 0.05 false discovery rate. Sequencing depth roughly uniform across donors was assumed in presence/absence analyses.

Primers included in the PCR were 60 Vbeta and 13 Jbeta primers. Authors' data handling: Later, an analysis found around 77 million unique TCR beta chains, and 8.5 million to 14 million of these were shared. Assay used: immunoSEQ multiplex PCR; TCRdb lists only in-frame clones, some missing. Clonal size and the V and J genes are those of that table, whereas D and trimming came from the DNA. The table records tens of thousands of clones, less than 75% of them present only once. All the people who gave samples were healthy bone marrow donors. The CDR3 is 13 residues long. The V end lost 11 bases, the J end lost 0 bases, and 12 bases lay between the germline ends. Per the germline V gene, CDR1 is ENHRY and CDR2 is SYGVKD. About this clone: Its specificity is unknown.

Sequencing used PBMCs. V gene TRBV10-3 combines with J gene TRBJ2-3, with a tentative D call TRBD1 (6 bases). This TCR derives from a man aged 25 to 45 in good health and CMV-seronegative. The CDR3 loop reads CAARDTSTDTQYF. The CDR3 region has the DNA TGTGCCGCCCGGGACACTAGCACAGATACGCAGTATTTT.